This paragraph covers one T cell receptor beta chain sequence. Antigen unknown. The data were obtained in a study of cytomegalovirus exposure and HLA in healthy donors. CDR1 is MNHNY and CDR2 is SVGAGI in the germline V gene (reference sequence). V lost 4 bases, J lost 2 bases, and 7 bases stayed unmatched. The CDR3 has 15 residues. 60 Vbeta and 13 Jbeta primers were used in PCR. Clones were read by immunoSEQ multiplex PCR, and TCRdb kept only the in-frame ones, dropping some. The sample includes 150,000 or so clones, roughly 80% of them seen just once. Whole-study findings and limits: With later analysis, a missense DCLRE1C variant became linked to TCR beta V- and J-gene trimming. The study flagged around 160 TCR beta chains as cytomegalovirus-associated. Within an earlier analysis, most TCR beta V segments proved productive either about 90% or about 30% of the time.

The source material was PBMCs. This chain connects TRBV6-6 to TRBJ1-1, with 7 bases lining up with TRBD1. This clonotype was sampled from a man in his thirties or forties in good health and CMV-seropositive. The CDR3 here is CASSSQGFFNTEAFF. In DNA, the CDR3 is TGTGCCAGCAGTTCACAGGGGTTTTTTAACACTGAAGCTTTCTTT.